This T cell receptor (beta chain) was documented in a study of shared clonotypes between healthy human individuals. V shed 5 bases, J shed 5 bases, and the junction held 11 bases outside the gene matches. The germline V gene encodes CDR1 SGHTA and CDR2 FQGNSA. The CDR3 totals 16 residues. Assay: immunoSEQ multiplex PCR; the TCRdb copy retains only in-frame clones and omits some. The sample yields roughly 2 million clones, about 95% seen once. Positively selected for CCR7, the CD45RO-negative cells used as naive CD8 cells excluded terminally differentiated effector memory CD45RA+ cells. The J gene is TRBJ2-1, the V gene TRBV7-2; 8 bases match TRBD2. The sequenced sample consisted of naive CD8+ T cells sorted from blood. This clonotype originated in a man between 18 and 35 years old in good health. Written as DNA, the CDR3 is TGTGCCAGCAGCCCCTCGTGGACTAGCTACGACAATGAGCAGTTCTTC. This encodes CASSPSWTSYDNEQFF.